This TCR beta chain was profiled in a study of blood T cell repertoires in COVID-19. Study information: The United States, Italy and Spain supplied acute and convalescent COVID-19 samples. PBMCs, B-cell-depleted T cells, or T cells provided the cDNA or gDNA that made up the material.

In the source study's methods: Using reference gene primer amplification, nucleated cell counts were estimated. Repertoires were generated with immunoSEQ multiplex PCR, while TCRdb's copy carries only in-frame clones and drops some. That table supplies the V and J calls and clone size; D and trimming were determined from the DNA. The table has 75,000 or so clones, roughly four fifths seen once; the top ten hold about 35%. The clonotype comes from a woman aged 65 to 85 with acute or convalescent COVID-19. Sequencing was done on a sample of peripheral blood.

The CDR3 region has the DNA TGTGCCAGCAGCCCGCGGGAGGGCGGGAATGAGCAGTTCTTC. Its translation: CASSPREGGNEQFF. V is TRBV7-8 and J is TRBJ2-1, with 9 bases matching TRBD2. V lost 5 bases and J lost 7; bases outside the gene matches: 6. CDR1 SGHVS and CDR2 FQNEAQ come from the germline V gene. The length of the CDR3 is 14 residues. The whole variable domain, remainder taken from reference TRBV7-8 and TRBJ2-1, is GAGVSQSPRYKVAKRGQDVALRCDPISGHVSLFWYQQALGQGPEFLTYFQNEAQLDKSGLPSDRFFAERPEGSVSTLKIQRTQQEDSAVYLCASSPREGGNEQFFGPGTRLTVL.